These T cell receptor beta chains were read from a single sample in a study of T cell changes during pregnancy in multiple sclerosis. Sequencing was performed with immunoSEQ multiplex PCR; in TCRdb, only in-frame clones are kept and a portion is missing. Of about 65,000 clones detected, roughly 92% appear once; the ten largest clones hold approximately 3%. This sample comprised CD8+ T cells from peripheral blood mononuclear cells, obtained in the third trimester of pregnancy. The receptors derive from a female donor in good health, enrolled as a control in a pregnancy study. CDR3s include the opening cysteine and the closing phenylalanine or tryptophan. D genes are given only for firm matches. Clone size, where shown, is once, few, many, or a class for clones that have expanded.

d_gene	v_gene	abundance	j_gene	CDR3nt	CDR3aa
-	TRBV4-1	-	TRBJ1-2	TGCGCCAGCAGCCAAGGTTTAGCAAGCCCTAACTATGGCTACACCTTC	CASSQGLASPNYGYTF
TRBD1	TRBV7-8	-	TRBJ2-7	TGTGCCAGCAGCCCCTACCAGGGGGCAGTTTACGAGCAGTACTTC	CASSPYQGAVYEQYF
-	TRBV27	-	TRBJ1-2	TGTGCCAGCAGTTTATCCCGGACACGCTTATATGGCTACACCTTC	CASSLSRTRLYGYTF
TRBD1	TRBV7-2	-	TRBJ1-2	TGTGCCAGCAGCTTATGGGTTACAGGGGATGGCTACACCTTC	CASSLWVTGDGYTF
-	TRBV6-6	-	TRBJ2-2	TGTGCCAGCACCGAGGTTGGAGGGACGAACACCGGGGAGCTGTTTTTT	CASTEVGGTNTGELFF
-	TRBV4-1	-	TRBJ2-7	TGCGCCAGCAGCCCTAGTGAGACGCCGGGAATCCTATCCTACGAGCAGTACTTC	CASSPSETPGILSYEQYF
TRBD1	TRBV9	-	TRBJ1-1	TGTGCCAGCAGCGCGATACGGGACAGCACTGAAGCTTTCTTT	CASSAIRDSTEAFF
TRBD2	TRBV28	once	TRBJ2-1	TGTGCCAGCAGCTTTAGCGGGGGGCAAAATGAGCAGTTCTTC	CASSFSGGQNEQFF
-	TRBV4-1	-	TRBJ2-7	TGCGCCAGCAGCCAAGATACGGAGGGACCCGAGCAGTACTTC	CASSQDTEGPEQYF
-	TRBV10-3	-	TRBJ1-4	TGTGCCATCAGTGAAGGGACAGAAAAACTGTTTTTT	CAISEGTEKLFF
TRBD1	TRBV9	-	TRBJ2-2	TGTGCCAGCAGCGCCCGACAGGGAAAGAATCCCGGGGAGCTGTTTTTT	CASSARQGKNPGELFF
TRBD1	TRBV27	-	TRBJ1-1	TGTGCCAGCAGTTTGACAGGGGGCGGTAGCACTGAAGCTTTCTTT	CASSLTGGGSTEAFF
-	TRBV14	few	TRBJ1-1	TGTGCCAGCAGCCAACGGGGGTGGATGAACACTGAAGCTTTCTTT	CASSQRGWMNTEAFF
-	TRBV5-1	-	TRBJ1-1	TGCGCCAGCGGGGAGGATCCGAACACTGAAGCTTTCTTT	CASGEDPNTEAFF
TRBD1	TRBV27	-	TRBJ2-1	TGTGCCAGCAGTTCAGGACAGGGGCTTACCTACAATGAGCAGTTCTTC	CASSSGQGLTYNEQFF
-	TRBV6-5	few	TRBJ1-1	TGTGCCAGCACCGTCAATCTGGGGCTTGAAACTTTCTTT	CASTVNLGLETFF
-	TRBV4-2	-	TRBJ2-3	TGTGCCAGCAGCCAGGAGTGGAGTCGGGGGTACACAGATACGCAGTATTTT	CASSQEWSRGYTDTQYF
-	TRBV7-9	-	TRBJ1-1	TGTGCCAGCAGCTTCGGGGGATTAAACACTGAAGCTTTCTTT	CASSFGGLNTEAFF
-	TRBV20-1	-	TRBJ1-2	TGCAGCTTACGCAGGGAACCGGGCTACACCTTC	CSLRREPGYTF
TRBD1	TRBV30	-	TRBJ2-7	TGTGCCTGGATGACAGGGCTGGACTACGAGCAGTACTTC	CAWMTGLDYEQYF
-	TRBV5-6	-	TRBJ1-5	TGTGCCAGCAGCTTGGGCGGCCTGTATAATCAGCCCCAGCATTTT	CASSLGGLYNQPQHF
TRBD2	TRBV15	-	TRBJ2-3	TGTGCCACCAGCAGAGAGTTAGCGGGGGCCACAGATACGCAGTATTTT	CATSRELAGATDTQYF
TRBD1	TRBV28	-	TRBJ2-3	TGTGCCAGCAGATTTAAAAGGGGACAGGGAGCAGATACGCAGTATTTT	CASRFKRGQGADTQYF
TRBD1	TRBV7-9	-	TRBJ1-2	TGTGCCAGCAGCCCCATGTGGGACAGGGGGCCCCTTAACTATGGCTACACCTTC	CASSPMWDRGPLNYGYTF
TRBD1	TRBV6-1	-	TRBJ1-2	TGTGCGGGGACAGCCTATGGCTACACCTTC	CAGTAYGYTF
-	TRBV2	-	TRBJ1-2	TGTGCCAGCAGTGAAGTTGGGGGGATATATGGCTACACCTTC	CASSEVGGIYGYTF
TRBD1	TRBV6-6	-	TRBJ1-2	TGTGCCAGCAGTTACGGGACAGGGTCTAACTATGGCTACACCTTC	CASSYGTGSNYGYTF
TRBD1	TRBV19	-	TRBJ2-1	TGTGCCAGTAGTTTAGACTCCGGGACAGGGACCTCTAATGAGCAGTTCTTC	CASSLDSGTGTSNEQFF
TRBD2	TRBV28	-	TRBJ2-5	TGTGCCAGCAGTTCGACTAGCGGGGGCAAAGAGACCCAGTACTTC	CASSSTSGGKETQYF
-	TRBV5-4	-	TRBJ2-6	TGTGCCAGCAGCTTGGCATCGGTGCTCTCTGGGGCCAACGTCCTGACTTTC	CASSLASVLSGANVLTF
TRBD1	TRBV27	-	TRBJ1-6	TGTGCCAGCAGTTTATCGCAGGGGGCGAATTCACCCCTCCACTTT	CASSLSQGANSPLHF
-	TRBV4-3	once	TRBJ2-2	TGCGCCAGCAGCCAAGCAAGAGTCTTTAACACCGGGGAGCTGTTTTTT	CASSQARVFNTGELFF
TRBD1	TRBV30	once	TRBJ1-4	TGTGCCTGGAGTACCGGGACAGCGAATGAAAAACTGTTTTTT	CAWSTGTANEKLFF
-	TRBV7-3	-	TRBJ1-1	TGTGCCAGCAGCCTATCAACCCAGGGATCTGAAGCTTTCTTT	CASSLSTQGSEAFF
-	TRBV4-3	-	TRBJ1-5	TGCGCCAGCAGCCAAGTTTACGGCAGGCTAAGCAATCAGCCCCAGCATTTT	CASSQVYGRLSNQPQHF
TRBD1	TRBV7-9	-	TRBJ1-2	TGTGCCAGCAGCCACCCAGACATCCCGAGCGACAGGGCGCTACATCTAACCTTC	CASSHPDIPSDRALHLTF
-	TRBV9	-	TRBJ1-1	TGTGCCAGCAGCGTAGGTTTTTTGGTTGGGAGTTTAGGCACTGAAGCTTTCTTT	CASSVGFLVGSLGTEAFF
TRBD1	TRBV30	-	TRBJ2-2	TGTGCCGGGTCCGGGACAGGGGGCATCGGGGAGCTGTTTTTT	CAGSGTGGIGELFF
TRBD2	TRBV15	-	TRBJ2-1	TGTGCCACTGGGACTAGCGGGGTCGGGGATGAGCAGTTCTTC	CATGTSGVGDEQFF
-	TRBV19	-	TRBJ1-1	TGTGCCAGTAGTAAGTTTAGTGAAGCTTTCTTT	CASSKFSEAFF
-	TRBV7-9	-	TRBJ2-4	TGTGCCAGCAGCTTAGGACGGGGGAGAGACATTCAGTACTTC	CASSLGRGRDIQYF
TRBD1	TRBV19	-	TRBJ2-7	TGTGCCAGTAGTATAGGGGACAGGGACTACGAGCAGTACTTC	CASSIGDRDYEQYF
-	TRBV25-1	-	TRBJ2-7	TGTGCCAGCAGTGACAGGGACGAGCAGTACTTC	CASSDRDEQYF
TRBD1	TRBV2	-	TRBJ2-2	TGTGCCAGCGGCCCGGGACAGGGGGCTATCGGGGAGCTGTTTTTT	CASGPGQGAIGELFF
TRBD1	TRBV27	-	TRBJ2-7	TGTGCCAGTCGACAGGGGCTGTCCTCCTACGAGCAGTACTTC	CASRQGLSSYEQYF
-	TRBV30	-	TRBJ2-6	TGTGCCTGGAGGGGACACTCTGGGGCCAACGTCCTGACTTTC	CAWRGHSGANVLTF
-	TRBV10-2	-	TRBJ2-3	TGCGCCAGCTCCTACAGTGATACGCAGTATTTT	CASSYSDTQYF
-	TRBV7-8	-	TRBJ1-3	TGTGCCAGCAGCTTAGTCTCGGCAGGGTCCCCCCTTGGAAACACCATATATTTT	CASSLVSAGSPLGNTIYF
TRBD1	TRBV10-3	once	TRBJ1-1	TGTGCCATCAGTGGACAGGGTGAGGACACTGAAGCTTTCTTT	CAISGQGEDTEAFF
-	TRBV7-9	-	TRBJ2-7	TGTGCCAGCAGCGGGCACCGGGACACAGACTCCTACGAGCAGTACTTC	CASSGHRDTDSYEQYF
TRBD1	TRBV7-9	-	TRBJ1-2	TGTGCCAGCAGCTTAGGAACTCAGGGGGGAGGCTACACCTTC	CASSLGTQGGGYTF
TRBD1	TRBV15	-	TRBJ2-7	TGTGCCACCAGCAGAGCTGGTTGGACAGGGGCTGGGTACGAGCAGTACTTC	CATSRAGWTGAGYEQYF
-	TRBV25-1	-	TRBJ1-5	TGTGCCAGCAGTGATCCGGGGGGGGCAAATCAGCCCCAGCATTTT	CASSDPGGANQPQHF
-	TRBV19	-	TRBJ1-5	TGTGCCTCCTACTCAGGGGAGACCAATCAGCCCCAGCATTTT	CASYSGETNQPQHF